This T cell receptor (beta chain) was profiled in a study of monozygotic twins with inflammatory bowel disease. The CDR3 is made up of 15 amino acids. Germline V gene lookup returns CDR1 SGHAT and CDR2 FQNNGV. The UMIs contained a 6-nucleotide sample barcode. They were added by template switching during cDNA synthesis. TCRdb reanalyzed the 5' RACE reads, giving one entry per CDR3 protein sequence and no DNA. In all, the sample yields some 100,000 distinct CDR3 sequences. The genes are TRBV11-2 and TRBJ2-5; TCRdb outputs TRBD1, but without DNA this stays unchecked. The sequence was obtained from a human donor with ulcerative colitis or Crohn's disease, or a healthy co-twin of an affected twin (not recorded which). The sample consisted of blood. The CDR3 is CASSKVEGARETQYF.